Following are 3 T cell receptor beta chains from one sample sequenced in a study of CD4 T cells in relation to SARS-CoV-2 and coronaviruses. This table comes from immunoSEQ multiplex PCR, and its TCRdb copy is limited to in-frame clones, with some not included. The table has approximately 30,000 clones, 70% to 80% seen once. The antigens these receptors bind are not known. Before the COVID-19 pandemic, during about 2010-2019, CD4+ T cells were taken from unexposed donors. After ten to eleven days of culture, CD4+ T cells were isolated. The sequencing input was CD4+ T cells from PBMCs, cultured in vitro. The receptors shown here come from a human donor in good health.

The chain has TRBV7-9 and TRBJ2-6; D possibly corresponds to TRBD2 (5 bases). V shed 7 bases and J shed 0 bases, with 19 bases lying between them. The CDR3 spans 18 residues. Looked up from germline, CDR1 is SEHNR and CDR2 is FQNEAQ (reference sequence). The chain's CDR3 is CASTPPSGGSSGANVLTF. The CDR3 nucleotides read TGTGCCAGCACCCCGCCGAGCGGAGGTAGCTCTGGGGCCAACGTCCTGACTTTC.

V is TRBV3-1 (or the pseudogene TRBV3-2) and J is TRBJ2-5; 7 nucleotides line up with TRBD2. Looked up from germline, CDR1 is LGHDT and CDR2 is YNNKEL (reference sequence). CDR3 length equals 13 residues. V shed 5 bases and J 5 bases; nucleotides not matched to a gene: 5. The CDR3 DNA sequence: TGTGCCAGCAGCTATGGGACTACCGAGACCCAGTACTTC. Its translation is CASSYGTTETQYF.

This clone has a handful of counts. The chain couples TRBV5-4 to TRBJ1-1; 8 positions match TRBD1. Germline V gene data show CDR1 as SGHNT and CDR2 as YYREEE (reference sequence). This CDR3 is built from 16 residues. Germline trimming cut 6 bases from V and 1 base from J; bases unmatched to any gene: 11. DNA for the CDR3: TGTGCCAGCAACAAAGGGGACAGGACGCGGAACACTGAAGCTTTCTTT. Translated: CASNKGDRTRNTEAFF.